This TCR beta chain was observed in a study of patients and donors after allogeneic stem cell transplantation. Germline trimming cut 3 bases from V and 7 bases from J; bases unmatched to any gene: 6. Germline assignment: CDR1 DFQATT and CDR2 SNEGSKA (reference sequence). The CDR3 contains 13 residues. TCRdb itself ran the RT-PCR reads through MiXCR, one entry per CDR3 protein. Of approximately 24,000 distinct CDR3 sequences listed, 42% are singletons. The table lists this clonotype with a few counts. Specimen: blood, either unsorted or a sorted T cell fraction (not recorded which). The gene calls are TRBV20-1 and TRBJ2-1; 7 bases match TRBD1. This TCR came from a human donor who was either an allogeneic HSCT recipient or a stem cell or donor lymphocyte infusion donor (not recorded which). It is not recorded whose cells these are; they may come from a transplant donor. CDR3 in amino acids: CSARSTGENEQFF. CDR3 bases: TGCAGTGCTAGGAGTACAGGGGAAAATGAGCAGTTCTTC.